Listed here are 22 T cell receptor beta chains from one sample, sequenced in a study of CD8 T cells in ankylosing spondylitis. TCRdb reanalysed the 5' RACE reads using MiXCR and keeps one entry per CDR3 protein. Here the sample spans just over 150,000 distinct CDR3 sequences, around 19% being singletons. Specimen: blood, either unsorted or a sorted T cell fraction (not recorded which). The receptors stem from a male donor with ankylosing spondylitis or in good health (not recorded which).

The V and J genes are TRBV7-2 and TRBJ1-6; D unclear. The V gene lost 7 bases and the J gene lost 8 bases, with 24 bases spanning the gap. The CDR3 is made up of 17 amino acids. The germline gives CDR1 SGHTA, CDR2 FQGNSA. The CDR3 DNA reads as TGTGCCAGCACCTCGGTCGGGCGGAGATGGGGTGATTCACCCCTCCACTTT. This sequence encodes CASTSVGRRWGDSPLHF.

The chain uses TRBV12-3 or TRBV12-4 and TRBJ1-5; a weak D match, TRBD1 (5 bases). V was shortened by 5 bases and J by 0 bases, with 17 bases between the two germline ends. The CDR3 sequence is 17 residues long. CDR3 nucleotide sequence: TGTGCCAGCAGTCCGGGACCCCTGGGCTATAGCAATCAGCCCCAGCATTTT. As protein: CASSPGPLGYSNQPQHF.

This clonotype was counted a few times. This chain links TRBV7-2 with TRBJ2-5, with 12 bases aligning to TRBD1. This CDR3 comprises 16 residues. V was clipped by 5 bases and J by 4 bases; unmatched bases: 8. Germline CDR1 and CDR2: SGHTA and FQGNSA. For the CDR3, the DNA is TGTGCCAGCAGCCTACTGGGACAGGGGGCAGGAGAGACCCAGTACTTC. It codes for CASSLLGQGAGETQYF.

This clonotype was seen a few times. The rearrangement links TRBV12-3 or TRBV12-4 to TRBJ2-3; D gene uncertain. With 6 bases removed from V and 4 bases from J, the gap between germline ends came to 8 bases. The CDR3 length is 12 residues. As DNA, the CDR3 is TGTGCCAGCAGAAGTTCCTCAGATACGCAGTATTTT. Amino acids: CASRSSSDTQYF.

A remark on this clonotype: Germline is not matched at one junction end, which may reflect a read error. The CDR3 DNA sequence: TGTGCCAGCAGCCGAGGCCGACAGGGAGTTGAAGATTTCTTT. Encoded protein: CASSRGRQGVEDFF. The V and J genes are TRBV3-1 and TRBJ1-1, with 7 positions matching TRBD1. CDR1 and CDR2 (germline): LGHDT, YNNKEL (reference sequence). CDR3 length equals 14 residues.

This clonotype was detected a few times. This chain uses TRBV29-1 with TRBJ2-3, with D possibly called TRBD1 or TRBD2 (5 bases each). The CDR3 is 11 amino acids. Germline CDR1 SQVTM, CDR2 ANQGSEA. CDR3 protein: CGGSRTDTQYF. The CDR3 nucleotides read TGCGGGGGTTCTCGCACAGATACGCAGTATTTT.

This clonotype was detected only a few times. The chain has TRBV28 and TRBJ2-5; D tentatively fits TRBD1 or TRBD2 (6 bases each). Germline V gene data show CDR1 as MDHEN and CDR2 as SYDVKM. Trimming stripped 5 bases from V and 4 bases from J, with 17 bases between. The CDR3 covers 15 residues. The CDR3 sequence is CASSLRRGVRETQYF. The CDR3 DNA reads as TGTGCCAGCAGTCTGCGTAGGGGGGTTAGAGAGACCCAGTACTTC.

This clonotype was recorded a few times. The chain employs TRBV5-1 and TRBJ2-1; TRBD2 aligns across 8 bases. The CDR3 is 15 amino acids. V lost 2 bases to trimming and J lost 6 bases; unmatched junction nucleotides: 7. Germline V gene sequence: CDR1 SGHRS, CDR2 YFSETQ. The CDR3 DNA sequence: TGCGCCAGCAGCTTCCTAGCGGGTTCTTCCAATGAGCAGTTCTTC. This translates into CASSFLAGSSNEQFF.

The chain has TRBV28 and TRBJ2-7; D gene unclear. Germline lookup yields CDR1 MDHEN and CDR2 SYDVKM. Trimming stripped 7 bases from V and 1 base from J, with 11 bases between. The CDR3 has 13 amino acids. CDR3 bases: TGTGCCAGCAAAGTGGACCGTTCCTACGAGCAGTACTTC. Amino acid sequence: CASKVDRSYEQYF.

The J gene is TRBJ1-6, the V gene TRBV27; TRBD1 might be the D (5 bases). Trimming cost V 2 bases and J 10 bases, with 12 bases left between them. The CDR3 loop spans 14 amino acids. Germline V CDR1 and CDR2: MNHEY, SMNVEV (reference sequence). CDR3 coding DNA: TGTGCCAGCAGTTTAGGGGCCCTATGGTCACCCCTCCACTTT. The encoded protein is CASSLGALWSPLHF.

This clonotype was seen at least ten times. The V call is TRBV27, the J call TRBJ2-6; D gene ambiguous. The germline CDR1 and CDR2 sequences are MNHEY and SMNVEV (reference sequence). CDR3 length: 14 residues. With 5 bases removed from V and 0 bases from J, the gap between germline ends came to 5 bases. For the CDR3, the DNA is TGTGCCAGCAGTCACTTCTCTGGGGCCAACGTCCTGACTTTC. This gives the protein CASSHFSGANVLTF.

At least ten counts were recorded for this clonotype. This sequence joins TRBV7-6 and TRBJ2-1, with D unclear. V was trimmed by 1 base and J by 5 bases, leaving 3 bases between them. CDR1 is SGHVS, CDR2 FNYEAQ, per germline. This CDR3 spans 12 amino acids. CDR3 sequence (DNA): TGTGCCAGCAGCTTAGAGCACAATGAGCAGTTCTTC. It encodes CASSLEHNEQFF.

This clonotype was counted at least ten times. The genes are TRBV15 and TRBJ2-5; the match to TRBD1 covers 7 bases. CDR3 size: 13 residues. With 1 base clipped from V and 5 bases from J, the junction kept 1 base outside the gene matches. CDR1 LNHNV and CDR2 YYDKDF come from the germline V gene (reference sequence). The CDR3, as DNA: TGTGCCACCAGCAGAGGCAGGGGGGAGACCCAGTACTTC. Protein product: CATSRGRGETQYF.

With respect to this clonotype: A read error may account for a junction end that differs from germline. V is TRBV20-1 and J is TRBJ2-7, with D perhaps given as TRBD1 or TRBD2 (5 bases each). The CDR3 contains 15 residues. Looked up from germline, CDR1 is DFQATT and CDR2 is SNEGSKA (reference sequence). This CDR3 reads CSARDTGPGSYEQYF. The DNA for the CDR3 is TGCAGTGCAAGAGATACGGGACCAGGCTCCTACGAGCAGTACTTC.

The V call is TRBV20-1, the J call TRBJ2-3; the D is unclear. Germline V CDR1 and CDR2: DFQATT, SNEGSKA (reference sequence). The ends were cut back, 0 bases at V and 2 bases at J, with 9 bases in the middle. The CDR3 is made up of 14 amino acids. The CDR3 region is CSARDRPPTDTQYF. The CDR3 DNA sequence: TGCAGTGCTAGAGACCGACCGCCCACAGATACGCAGTATTTT.

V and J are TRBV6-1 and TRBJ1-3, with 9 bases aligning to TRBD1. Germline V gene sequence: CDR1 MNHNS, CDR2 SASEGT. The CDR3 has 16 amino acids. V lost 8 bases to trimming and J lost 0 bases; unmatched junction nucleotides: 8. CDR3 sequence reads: CASGLGQGSSGNTIYF. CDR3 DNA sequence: TGTGCCAGCGGATTGGGACAGGGAAGCTCTGGAAACACCATATATTTT.

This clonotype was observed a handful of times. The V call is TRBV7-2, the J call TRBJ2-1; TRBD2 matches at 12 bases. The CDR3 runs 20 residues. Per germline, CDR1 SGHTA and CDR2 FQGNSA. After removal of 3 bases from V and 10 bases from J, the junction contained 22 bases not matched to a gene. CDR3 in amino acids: CASSFPSKMPRLAGESEQFF. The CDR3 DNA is TGTGCCAGCAGCTTTCCTTCTAAAATGCCCCGACTAGCGGGAGAATCCGAGCAGTTCTTC. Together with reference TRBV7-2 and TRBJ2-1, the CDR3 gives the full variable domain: GAGVSQSPSNKVTEKGKDVELRCDPISGHTALYWYRQSLGQGLEFLIYFQGNSAPDKSGLPSDRFSAERTGGSVSTLTIQRTQQEDSAVYLCASSFPSKMPRLAGESEQFFGPGTRLTVL.

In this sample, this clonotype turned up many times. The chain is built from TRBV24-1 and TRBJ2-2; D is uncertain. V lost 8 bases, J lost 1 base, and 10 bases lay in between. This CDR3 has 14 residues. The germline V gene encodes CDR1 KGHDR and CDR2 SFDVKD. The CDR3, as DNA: TGTGCCACCACTCGGACCGGGAACACCGGGGAGCTGTTTTTT. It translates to CATTRTGNTGELFF.

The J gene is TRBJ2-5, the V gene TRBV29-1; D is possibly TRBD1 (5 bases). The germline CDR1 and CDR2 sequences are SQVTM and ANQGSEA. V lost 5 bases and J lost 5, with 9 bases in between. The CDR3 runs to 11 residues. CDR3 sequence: CSVYKGETQYF. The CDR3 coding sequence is TGCAGCGTTTATAAGGGGGAGACCCAGTACTTC.

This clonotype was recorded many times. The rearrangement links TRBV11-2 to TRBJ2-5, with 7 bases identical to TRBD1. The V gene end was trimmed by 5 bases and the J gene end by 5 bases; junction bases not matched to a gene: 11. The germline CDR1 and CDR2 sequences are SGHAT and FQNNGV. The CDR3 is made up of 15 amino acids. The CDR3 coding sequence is TGTGCCAGCAGCGCCGGGACAGTCGGTCGGGAGACCCAGTACTTC. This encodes CASSAGTVGRETQYF.

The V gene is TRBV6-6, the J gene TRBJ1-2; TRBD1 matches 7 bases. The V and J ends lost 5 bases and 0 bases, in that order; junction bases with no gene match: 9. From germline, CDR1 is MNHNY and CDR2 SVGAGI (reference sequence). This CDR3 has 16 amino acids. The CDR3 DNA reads TGTGCCAGCAGTCGTCCGACAGGGATCCCTAACTATGGCTACACCTTC. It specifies CASSRPTGIPNYGYTF.

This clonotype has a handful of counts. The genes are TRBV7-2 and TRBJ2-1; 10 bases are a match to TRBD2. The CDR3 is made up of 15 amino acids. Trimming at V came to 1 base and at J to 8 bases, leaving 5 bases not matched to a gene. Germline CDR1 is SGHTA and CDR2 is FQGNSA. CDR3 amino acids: CASSLVASGSYEQFF. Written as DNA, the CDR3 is TGTGCCAGCAGCTTAGTGGCTAGCGGGAGCTATGAGCAGTTCTTC.